This entry lists 10 T cell receptor beta chains sequenced from one sample in a study of response to subunit inactivated influenza vaccine. TCRdb re-derived calls from the RT-PCR reads in MiXCR, one entry per CDR3 protein. This sample yields over 650,000 distinct CDR3 sequences, of which roughly 20% are seen a single time; approximately 11% belongs to the top ten. The sample in question was PBMCs from blood, obtained roughly 5 days after vaccination. All receptors derive from a man aged 50 to 60 who received an inactivated influenza vaccine.

This clonotype appeared a few times. The chain combines TRBV5-1 with TRBJ2-3; 14 nucleotides match TRBD2. V was clipped by 4 bases and J by 3 bases; unmatched bases: 7. Per germline, CDR1 SGHRS and CDR2 YFSETQ. The CDR3 totals 17 residues. The CDR3 nucleotides read TGCGCCAGCAGCCGAGGACTAGCGGGGGGCCTTACAGATACGCAGTATTTT. Protein sequence: CASSRGLAGGLTDTQYF.

This clonotype came up a few times. The gene calls are TRBV9 and TRBJ2-5, with TRBD2 matching 8 bases. The germline gives CDR1 SGDLS, CDR2 YYNGEE. The CDR3 length is 16 residues. V shed 0 bases and J 4 bases; nucleotides not matched to a gene: 8. The CDR3 is CASSVGPAGVRETQYF. CDR3 bases: TGTGCCAGCAGCGTAGGGCCAGCGGGAGTGAGAGAGACCCAGTACTTC.

This clonotype was detected only a few times. The chain has TRBV3-1 and TRBJ2-5; 7 nucleotides line up with TRBD1. This CDR3 comprises 15 residues. V lost 3 bases and J lost 4; bases outside the gene matches: 8. Germline CDR1 reads LGHDT; CDR2 reads YNNKEL (reference sequence). The CDR3 loop reads CASSHLRGGGETQYF. CDR3 coding DNA: TGTGCCAGCAGCCACCTAAGAGGGGGCGGAGAGACCCAGTACTTC.

This clonotype was detected a few times. This chain links TRBV12-3 or TRBV12-4 with TRBJ2-7; D perhaps matches TRBD1 (5 bases). V shed 6 bases and J shed 7 bases, with 19 bases lying between them. The CDR3 runs 14 residues. The chain's CDR3 is CASSPARVWGEQYF. For the CDR3, the DNA is TGTGCCAGCAGCCCCGCCAGGGTTTGGGGAGAGCAGTACTTC.

The chain recombines TRBV6-1 with TRBJ2-3, with D perhaps given as TRBD1 or TRBD2 (6 bases each). V gave up 5 bases and J gave up 4 bases, with 10 bases separating them. The CDR3 is made up of 13 amino acids. Looked up from germline, CDR1 is MNHNS and CDR2 is SASEGT. The CDR3 sequence is CASSRGDPDTQYF. In nucleotides, the CDR3 is TGTGCCAGCAGTAGGGGGGACCCAGATACGCAGTATTTT.

This clonotype was detected only once. The rearrangement links TRBV27 to TRBJ2-1; D unclear. V lost 6 bases and J lost 4, with 13 bases in between. Germline-derived CDR1 and CDR2 are MNHEY and SMNVEV (reference sequence). The CDR3 sequence is 14 residues long. The CDR3 DNA reads as TGTGCCAGCAGGCCCGGGTCAGCATACAATGAGCAGTTCTTC. It yields the protein CASRPGSAYNEQFF.

This clonotype was counted between two and nine times. The junction shows a germline mismatch at one end, possibly a read error. This chain uses TRBV5-5 with TRBJ2-1; perhaps TRBD2 as D (5 bases). The CDR3 consists of 14 residues. From germline, CDR1 is SGHKS and CDR2 YYEKEE (reference sequence). The CDR3 DNA follows: TGTGCCAGCAGCTTGTATGTCTCCGGGAATGTGCAGTTCTTC. Translated, it gives CASSLYVSGNVQFF.

This clonotype was detected only a few times. The CDR3 DNA reads TGCAGTGCTAGAGCCGGGACAGGGTATCAGCCCCAGCATTTT. This gives the protein CSARAGTGYQPQHF. The chain couples TRBV20-1 to TRBJ1-5, with 9 bases identical to TRBD1. V trimming: 1 base; J trimming: 5 bases; junction bases outside the gene matches: 3. The CDR3 sequence is 14 residues long. CDR1 DFQATT and CDR2 SNEGSKA come from the germline V gene (reference sequence).

This clonotype was seen at least ten times. This rearrangement joins TRBV20-1 to TRBJ2-3; either TRBD1 or TRBD2 may fit D (5 bases each). There are 13 residues in the CDR3. The V and J ends lost 1 base and 3 bases respectively, with 8 bases between them. CDR1 DFQATT and CDR2 SNEGSKA come from the germline V gene (reference sequence). CDR3 protein: CSARGDQTDTQYF. DNA for the CDR3: TGCAGTGCTAGAGGGGACCAGACAGATACGCAGTATTTT.

This clonotype was detected many times. V usage is TRBV7-3 and J usage is TRBJ2-1; possibly TRBD1 or TRBD2 for D (5 bases each). This CDR3 region has 13 residues. V was trimmed by 5 bases and J by 10 bases, leaving 15 bases between them. Looked up from germline, CDR1 is SGHTA and CDR2 is FQGTGA. For the CDR3, the DNA is TGTGCCAGCAGCCTAGGAGCCTGGGGGGAGCAGTTCTTC. Translated: CASSLGAWGEQFF.